This T cell receptor beta chain was captured by sequencing in a study of T cells in Graves' hyperthyroidism and ophthalmopathy (dated by TCRdb to the late 2010s). For the study in its entirety: Peripheral blood samples were taken at initial diagnosis, before any treatment was given. The paper reports TCR Vbeta CDR3 sequencing of 140 or so peripheral blood samples: approximately 41 ophthalmopathy, over 70 hyperthyroidism and around 17 progressor patients. To identify TCR V-J signatures that set the groups apart, the researchers used a discovery cohort of 90 to 100 patients, made up of roughly 45 with Graves' ophthalmopathy and 57 with stable Graves' hyperthyroidism. Following sampling, methimazole starting at 30 mg daily was given to hyperthyroidism patients, and high-dose intravenous methylprednisolone was given to ophthalmopathy patients. An independent validation cohort of fewer than 20 hyperthyroidism patients and 17 patients who later progressed to ophthalmopathy tested prospective prediction of ophthalmopathy. The 75 to 100 discovery patients were randomly split 7:3 into training and test sets. In addition, the study compared T-cell repertoires in thyroid tissue and in blood from several Graves' hyperthyroidism patients.

Summary of the overall study and its limitations: Blood samples also contained most of the expanded thyroid clonotypes (frequency above 0.001), which suggests that blood repertoires may reflect thyroid immune responses. A 13 V-J signature model separated ophthalmopathy from stable hyperthyroidism, with roughly 88% sensitivity and roughly 81% specificity in cross-validation and 80%/75% in testing. No statistical method was used to set the sample size in advance, and investigators knew the group allocation. In validation, the model predicted progression to ophthalmopathy a median of about 6 months before onset, with about 67% sensitivity and almost 75% specificity.

CDR3 length: 14 amino acids, cysteine to phenylalanine. Only the CDR3 part of the read is kept: 42 bases, read in frame from the first base. The germline V gene encodes CDR1 MDHEN and CDR2 SYDVKM. Germline trimming: 7 bases from V, 4 bases from J; junction bases outside gene matches: 9. TCR beta CDR3 regions were amplified from RNA transcripts. The first round of RT-PCR for the TCR CDR3 was performed with the HTBI primer set and the Qiagen OneStep RT-PCR kit. Libraries were constructed in a second round of multiplex PCR, after which size selection and purification were carried out. The libraries were sequenced on an Illumina HiSeq2000 using paired-end 100 bp reads. Per the authors' processing: Raw data were processed with SOAPnuke, discarding reads with adapters, uncalled bases, mean Phred below 15, or no exact constant-primer or identifier match. High-quality paired reads were merged using COPE v1.2.5, and each unique nucleotide sequence was defined as a clonotype. Clonotypes were aligned to IMGT TRBV, TRBD and TRBJ reference segments using MiTCR v1.1. Analysis was restricted to V-J combinations with a frequency above 0.0001, which covered 99% to 99.2% of repertoires. A TCS score was defined as the ratio of F50 (clonal expansion) to E x V (chaos), with BLOSUM62-based TCRdist applied between CDR3 peptides within each V-J. Welch's t-statistics and random forest reduced roughly 500 V-J features to 13, which were used in a naive Bayes classifier (R e1071). Starting from the raw public reads, TCRdb applied fastp trimming at Q25, assembled clones with MiXCR and retained in-frame beta chains. CDR3 protein sequences are deduplicated, and each keeps its most common genes and DNA. TCRdb assigned the V and J calls; the authors' analysis was not used. Counted in this sample were roughly 580,000 distinct CDR3 sequences; about 15% of them appeared once. More than 5% of the sample rests with the top ten.

Hyperthyroidism patients were aged 18 to 65 years and newly diagnosed, with disease duration of less than 2 months. Any patient with an uncontrolled infection, another autoimmune disease, pregnancy or lactation was excluded. Diagnoses relied on clinical symptoms, serum thyroxine and TRAb, thyroid ultrasound and orbital computed tomography. For progressor patients, blood was drawn at the first diagnosis of hyperthyroidism, before any ophthalmopathy symptoms had appeared. PBMCs were isolated from about 9 ml of fresh peripheral blood by Ficoll-Paque density gradient centrifugation. Progressor patients were first diagnosed with Graves' hyperthyroidism and then developed ophthalmopathy during follow-up. Trizol reagent was used to extract total RNA, and RNA quality was then checked on an Agilent 2100 Bioanalyzer. Turning to this clonotype: Its binding antigen is unknown. No per-base quality is available; no much larger clone lies one base away.

The sequenced material came from blood. This TCR came from a woman aged 30 to 39 with Graves' hyperthyroidism that later progressed to Graves' ophthalmopathy. The chain couples TRBV28 to TRBJ2-5, with 7 bases in between that match TRBD1. The bases read TGTGCCAGCATCGAAACAGGGGCTCTAGAGACCCAGTACTTC. It specifies CASIETGALETQYF.